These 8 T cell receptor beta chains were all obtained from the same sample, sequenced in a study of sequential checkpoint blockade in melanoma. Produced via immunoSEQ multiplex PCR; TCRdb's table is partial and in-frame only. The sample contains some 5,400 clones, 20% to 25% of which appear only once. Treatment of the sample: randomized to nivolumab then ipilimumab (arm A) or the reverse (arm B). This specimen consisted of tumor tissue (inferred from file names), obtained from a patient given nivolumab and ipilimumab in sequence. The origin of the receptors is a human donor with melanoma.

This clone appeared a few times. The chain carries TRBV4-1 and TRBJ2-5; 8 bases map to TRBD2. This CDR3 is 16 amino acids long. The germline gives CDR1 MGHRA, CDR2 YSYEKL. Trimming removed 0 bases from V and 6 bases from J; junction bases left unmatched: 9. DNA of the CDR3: TGCGCCAGCAGCCAAGATTTAAGCGGGAGTAAGAAGACCCAGTACTTC. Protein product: CASSQDLSGSKKTQYF.

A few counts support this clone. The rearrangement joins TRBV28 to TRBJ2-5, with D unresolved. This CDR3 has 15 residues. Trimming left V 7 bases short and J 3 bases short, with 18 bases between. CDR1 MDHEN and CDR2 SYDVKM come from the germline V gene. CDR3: CASTPGRRLEETQYF. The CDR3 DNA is TGTGCCAGCACCCCCGGACGGCGGTTAGAAGAGACCCAGTACTTC.

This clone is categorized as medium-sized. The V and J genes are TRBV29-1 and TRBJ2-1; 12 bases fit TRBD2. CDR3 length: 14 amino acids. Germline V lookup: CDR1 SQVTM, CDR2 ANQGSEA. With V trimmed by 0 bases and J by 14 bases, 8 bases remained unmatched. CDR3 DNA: TGCAGCGTTGAAGATCCGGCTAGCGGGAGGGGGGAGTTCTTC. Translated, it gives CSVEDPASGRGEFF.

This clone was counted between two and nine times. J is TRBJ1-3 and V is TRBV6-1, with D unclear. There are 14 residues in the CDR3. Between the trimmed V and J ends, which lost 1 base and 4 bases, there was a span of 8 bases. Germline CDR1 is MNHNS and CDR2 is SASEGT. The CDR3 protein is CASSEGGAGNTIYF. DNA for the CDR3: TGTGCCAGCAGTGAAGGGGGAGCCGGAAACACCATATATTTT.

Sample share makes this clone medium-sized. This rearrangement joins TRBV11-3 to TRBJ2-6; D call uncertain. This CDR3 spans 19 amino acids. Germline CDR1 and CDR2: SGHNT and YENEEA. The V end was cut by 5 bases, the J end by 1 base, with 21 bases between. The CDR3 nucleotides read TGTGCCAGCAGCCGTTTGGCTGGTGGTTTTTCTTCTGGGGCCAACGTCCTGACTTTC. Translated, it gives CASSRLAGGFSSGANVLTF.

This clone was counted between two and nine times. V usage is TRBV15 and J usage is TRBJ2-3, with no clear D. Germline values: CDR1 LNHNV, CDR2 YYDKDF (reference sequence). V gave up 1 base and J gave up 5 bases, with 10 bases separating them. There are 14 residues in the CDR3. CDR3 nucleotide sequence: TGTGCCACCAGCAGAGGCTACGACGGAGATACGCAGTATTTT. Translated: CATSRGYDGDTQYF.

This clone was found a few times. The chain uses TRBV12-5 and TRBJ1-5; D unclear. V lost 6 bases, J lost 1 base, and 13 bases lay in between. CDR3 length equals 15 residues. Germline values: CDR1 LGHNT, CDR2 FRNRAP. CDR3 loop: CASGPCKGSNQPQHF. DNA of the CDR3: TGTGCTAGTGGCCCCTGTAAAGGCAGCAATCAGCCCCAGCATTTT.

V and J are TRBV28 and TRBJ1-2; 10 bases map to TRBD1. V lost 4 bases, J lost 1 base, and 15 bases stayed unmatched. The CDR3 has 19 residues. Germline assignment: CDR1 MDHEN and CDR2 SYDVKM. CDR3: CASSSNRPTGTGDNYGYTF. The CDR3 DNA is TGTGCCAGCAGTTCAAATCGACCTACGGGGACAGGGGATAACTATGGCTACACCTTC.